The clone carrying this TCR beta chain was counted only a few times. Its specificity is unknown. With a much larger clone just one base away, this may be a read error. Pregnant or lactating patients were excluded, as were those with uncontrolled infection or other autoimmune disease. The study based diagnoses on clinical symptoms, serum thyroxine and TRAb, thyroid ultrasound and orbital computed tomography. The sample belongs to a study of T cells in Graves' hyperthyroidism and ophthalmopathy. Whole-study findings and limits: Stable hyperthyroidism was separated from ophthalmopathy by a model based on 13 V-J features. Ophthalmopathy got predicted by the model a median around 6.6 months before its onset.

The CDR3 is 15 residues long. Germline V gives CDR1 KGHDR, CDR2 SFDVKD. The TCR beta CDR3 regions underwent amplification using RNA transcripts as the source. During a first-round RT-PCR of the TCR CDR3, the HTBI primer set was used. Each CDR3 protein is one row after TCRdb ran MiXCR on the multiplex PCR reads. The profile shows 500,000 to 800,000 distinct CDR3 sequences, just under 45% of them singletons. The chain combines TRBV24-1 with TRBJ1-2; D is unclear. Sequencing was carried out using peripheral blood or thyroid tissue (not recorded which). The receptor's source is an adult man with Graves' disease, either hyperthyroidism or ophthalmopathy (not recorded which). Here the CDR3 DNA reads TGTGCCACCAGTGATCAGTATACCGAAAACTATGGCTGCACCTTC. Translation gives CATSDQYTENYGCTF.